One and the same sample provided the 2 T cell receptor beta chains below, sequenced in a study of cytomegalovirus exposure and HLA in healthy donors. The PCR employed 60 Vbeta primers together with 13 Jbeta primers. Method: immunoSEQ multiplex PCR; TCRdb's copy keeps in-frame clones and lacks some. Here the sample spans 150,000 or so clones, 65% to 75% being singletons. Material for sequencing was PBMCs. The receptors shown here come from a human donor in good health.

The CDR3 loop is CASSLMAQPQHF. Written as DNA, the CDR3 is TGTGCCAGCAGCTTAATGGCTCAGCCCCAGCATTTT. The chain links TRBV7-2 to TRBJ1-5; D is unclear. V dropped 2 bases and J dropped 6 bases, with 5 bases sitting between them. The CDR3 is 12 residues long. Germline V gives CDR1 SGHTA, CDR2 FQGNSA.

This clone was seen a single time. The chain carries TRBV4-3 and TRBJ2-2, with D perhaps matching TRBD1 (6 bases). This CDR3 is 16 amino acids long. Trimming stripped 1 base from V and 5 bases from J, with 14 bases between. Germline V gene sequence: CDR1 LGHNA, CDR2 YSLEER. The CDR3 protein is CASSQGTGTKTGELFF. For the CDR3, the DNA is TGCGCCAGCAGCCAAGGTACAGGGACCAAAACCGGGGAGCTGTTTTTT.